Shown below are 10 T cell receptor beta chains from a single sample sequenced in a study of PD-L1 blockade in urothelial cancer (dated by TCRdb to between 2016 and 2019). Library prep was done by the immunoSEQ multiplex PCR assay. Here the immuneACCESS table is served through TCRdb, limited to in-frame sequences with V and J called. Missing clones are a known gap in these copies; in checked studies unresolved V genes cover under half, and the rest lacks a known reason. In all, the sample holds tens of thousands of clones, and around 80% of those were seen once. The ten largest account for roughly 3.6% of the sample. The material was PBMCs, obtained around atezolizumab (anti-PD-L1) treatment. These receptors all stem from a man between 65 and 80 years old with urothelial cancer.

This chain links TRBV5-5 with TRBJ1-5; D is possibly TRBD1 (5 bases). This CDR3 comprises 14 residues. Germline V gene lookup returns CDR1 SGHKS and CDR2 YYEKEE (reference sequence). With 1 base removed from V and 5 bases from J, the gap between germline ends came to 10 bases. CDR3: CASSLSQGYQPQHF. CDR3 nucleotide sequence: TGTGCCAGCAGCTTGTCGCAGGGATATCAGCCCCAGCATTTT.

The genes are TRBV28 and TRBJ1-4, with D possibly being TRBD1 (6 bases). Germline CDR1 and CDR2: MDHEN and SYDVKM. CDR3 length: 15 amino acids. With 4 bases removed from V and 8 bases from J, the gap between germline ends came to 17 bases. CDR3 loop: CASSSNRVGGEKLFF. CDR3 nucleotides: TGTGCCAGCAGTTCGAACAGGGTCGGGGGGGAAAAACTGTTTTTT.

The V gene is TRBV27, the J gene TRBJ1-1; D is possibly TRBD1 (6 bases). CDR1 MNHEY and CDR2 SMNVEV come from the germline V gene (reference sequence). This CDR3 spans 12 amino acids. V lost 2 bases and J lost 11, with 12 bases in between. The CDR3 bases are TGTGCCAGCAGTTTAGAGGGGGGGAGGGCTTTCTTT. As protein: CASSLEGGRAFF.

The rearrangement joins TRBV28 to TRBJ2-7; D not certain. Trimming stripped 6 bases from V and 3 bases from J, with 9 bases between. Germline lookup yields CDR1 MDHEN and CDR2 SYDVKM. There are 12 residues in the CDR3. CDR3 sequence: CASSPDFYEQYF. The DNA for the CDR3 is TGTGCCAGCAGCCCCGACTTCTACGAGCAGTACTTC. The full variable domain, in which reference TRBV28 and TRBJ2-7 provide the parts outside the CDR3, is DVKVTQSSRYLVKRTGEKVFLECVQDMDHENMFWYRQDPGLGLRLIYFSYDVKMKEKGDIPEGYSVSREKKERFSLILESASTNQTSMYLCASSPDFYEQYFGPGTRLTVT.

The chain combines TRBV11-2 with TRBJ2-3; D is perhaps TRBD2 (6 bases). The CDR3 runs 17 residues. Deletions cut 1 base from V and 0 bases from J, with 14 bases between. Germline V CDR1 and CDR2: SGHAT, FQNNGV. This chain's CDR3 is CASSLVAVRSSTDTQYF. The CDR3 DNA sequence: TGTGCCAGCAGCTTAGTAGCGGTCCGCTCTAGCACAGATACGCAGTATTTT.

This sequence joins TRBV29-1 and TRBJ2-3, with D possibly TRBD1 on 6 matching bases. This CDR3 has 13 residues. CDR1 is SQVTM, CDR2 ANQGSEA, per germline. V lost 8 bases, J lost 0 bases, and 12 bases lay in between. CDR3 bases: TGCAGCTATGAACAGGGAAGCACAGATACGCAGTATTTT. This codes for CSYEQGSTDTQYF.

This rearrangement joins TRBV11-2 to TRBJ2-3; the D is unclear. CDR3 length: 11 amino acids. Germline lookup yields CDR1 SGHAT and CDR2 FQNNGV. V dropped 6 bases and J dropped 6 bases, with 7 bases sitting between them. The CDR3 is CASSDMDTQYF. The DNA for the CDR3 is TGTGCCAGCAGTGACATGGATACGCAGTATTTT.

The rearrangement links TRBV9 to TRBJ2-5, with D possibly TRBD1 on 5 matching bases. Germline CDR1 reads SGDLS; CDR2 reads YYNGEE. CDR3 length: 16 residues. V was trimmed by 0 bases and J by 5 bases, leaving 17 bases between them. CDR3 bases: TGTGCCAGCAGCGTAGGGGAAGGGGTTATAACGGAGACCCAGTACTTC. Protein sequence: CASSVGEGVITETQYF.

By share, this clone counts as medium-sized. CDR3 nucleotide sequence: TGTGCCAGCAGCTTCCCGACTAGGAATGAGCAGTTCTTC. It specifies CASSFPTRNEQFF. This chain joins TRBV7-2 and TRBJ2-1; D might be TRBD2 (6 bases). The CDR3 runs 13 residues. V lost 3 bases and J lost 7, with 10 bases in between. Germline V gene data show CDR1 as SGHTA and CDR2 as FQGNSA.

The chain couples TRBV29-1 to TRBJ2-1; TRBD2 agrees at 7 bases. The CDR3 sequence is 16 residues long. V lost 5 bases, J lost 1 base, and 11 bases stayed unmatched. The germline CDR1 and CDR2 sequences are SQVTM and ANQGSEA. CDR3 in amino acids: CSVQRIAGLSYNEQFF. The CDR3 DNA reads TGCAGCGTTCAGAGGATAGCGGGCCTTTCCTACAATGAGCAGTTCTTC.